The following is a T cell receptor (beta chain) sequence with its context. What it recognizes is unknown. This sample was included in a study of cytomegalovirus exposure and HLA in healthy donors. Whole-study results and caveats: Altogether, 150 to 200 TCR beta chains were recorded as cytomegalovirus-associated. Data from an earlier analysis indicated that most TCR beta V segments were productive either about 87% or about 30% of the time. Later analysis demonstrated an association between a missense DCLRE1C variant and TCR beta V- and J-gene trimming. With further analysis later on, most CMV-associated TCR beta chains appeared HLA-restricted.

PCR amplification relied on 60 Vbeta primers (plus 13 Jbeta primers). TCRdb's table, derived via immunoSEQ multiplex PCR, lists solely in-frame clones and lacks some. This repertoire shows approximately 90,000 clones, over 70% found once; its top ten account for roughly 3%. This CDR3 is built from 15 residues. Trimming cost V 5 bases and J 6 bases, with 19 bases left between them. CDR1 is SGHRS and CDR2 is YFSETQ in the germline V gene. Sequencing was carried out using PBMCs. The chain links TRBV5-1 to TRBJ2-3; D might be TRBD2 (6 bases). The sequence derives from a man aged 35 to 55 in good health and CMV-seronegative. The chain's CDR3 is CASSSFDGGEDTQYF. CDR3 nucleotides: TGCGCCAGCAGTTCCTTTGACGGGGGAGAGGATACGCAGTATTTT.